Presented here are 27 T cell receptor beta chains from one specimen sequenced in a study of cytomegalovirus exposure and HLA in healthy donors. The PCR used 60 Vbeta and 13 Jbeta primers. Produced via immunoSEQ multiplex PCR; TCRdb's table is partial and in-frame only. The data contain under 150,000 clones, roughly four fifths of them singletons. The sample was PBMCs. These receptors all come from a woman aged 45-59 years in good health and CMV-seronegative.

The chain carries TRBV4-1 and TRBJ1-1, with 7 nucleotides matching TRBD1. The CDR3 sequence is 19 residues long. V gave up 4 bases and J gave up 2 bases; unmatched junction bases: 19. The germline V gene encodes CDR1 MGHRA and CDR2 YSYEKL. The CDR3 DNA reads as TGCGCCAGCAGCCCCCCCTTGACAGGGCGGCTCGTGTATAACACTGAAGCTTTCTTT. Residues: CASSPPLTGRLVYNTEAFF.

The V call is TRBV2, the J call TRBJ2-1; 7 nucleotides align to TRBD2. The trim removed 10 bases at V and 0 bases at J, leaving 9 bases unmatched. Germline CDR1 and CDR2: SNHLY and FYNNEI. CDR3 size: 15 residues. The CDR3 DNA reads as TGTGCCACCTCCTGGGAGGGGAGCTCCTACAATGAGCAGTTCTTC. Its protein product is CATSWEGSSYNEQFF.

The V and J genes are TRBV30 and TRBJ1-1; possibly TRBD1 for D (5 bases). The CDR3 totals 13 residues. The ends were cut back, 2 bases at V and 5 bases at J, with 12 bases in the middle. Germline loops: CDR1 GTSNPN, CDR2 SVGIG (reference sequence). CDR3 coding DNA: TGTGCCTGGAGTATGGGGCCCGTGACTGAAGCTTTCTTT. Its translation is CAWSMGPVTEAFF.

The chain combines TRBV9 with TRBJ2-5; possible D gene TRBD2, 5 bases. The V and J ends lost 1 base and 5 bases respectively, with 9 bases between them. This CDR3 region has 13 residues. The germline V gene has CDR1 SGDLS and CDR2 YYNGEE. CDR3 nucleotides: TGTGCCAGCAGCGTATACGGGGAGGAGACCCAGTACTTC. Translated, it gives CASSVYGEETQYF.

The chain uses TRBV7-9 and TRBJ1-1, with D possibly matching TRBD1 (5 bases). The CDR3 extends over 17 amino acids. Per the germline V gene, CDR1 is SEHNR and CDR2 is FQNEAQ (reference sequence). Trimming stripped 1 base from V and 5 bases from J, with 20 bases between. CDR3 region: CASSLGPRLGRGTEAFF. The CDR3 region has the DNA TGTGCCAGCAGCTTAGGACCCAGGTTGGGGCGGGGGACTGAAGCTTTCTTT.

A remark on this clone: The junction departs from germline at one end; a sequencing error may be responsible. This chain joins TRBV25-1 and TRBJ2-1; 7 bases are shared with TRBD1. CDR3 length equals 15 residues. Germline-derived CDR1 and CDR2 are MGHDK and SYGVNS. The CDR3 loop reads CASSGPTGRYSEQFF. CDR3 coding DNA: TGTGCCAGCAGTGGACCGACAGGGCGATACAGTGAGCAGTTCTTC.

The chain has TRBV19 and TRBJ1-2; D is unresolved. Germline assignment: CDR1 LNHDA and CDR2 SQIVND (reference sequence). V was shortened by 3 bases and J by 7 bases, with 15 bases between the two germline ends. The CDR3 extends over 14 amino acids. The CDR3 protein is CASSIGVGVAGYTF. CDR3 bases: TGTGCCAGTAGTATTGGAGTCGGGGTTGCTGGCTACACCTTC.

V and J are TRBV7-3 and TRBJ2-1; 10 bases line up with TRBD2. Germline CDR1 reads SGHTA; CDR2 reads FQGTGA. The CDR3 spans 17 residues. The V segment lost 0 bases and the J segment 5 bases; nucleotides outside the gene matches: 7. CDR3 loop: CASSLTPGTSAHNEQFF. The CDR3 DNA is TGTGCCAGCAGCTTAACCCCCGGGACTAGCGCCCACAATGAGCAGTTCTTC.

The chain combines TRBV19 with TRBJ1-2; maybe TRBD1 (6 bases). Germline-derived CDR1 and CDR2 are LNHDA and SQIVND (reference sequence). This CDR3 spans 12 amino acids. The V gene lost 6 bases and the J gene lost 5 bases, with 10 bases spanning the gap. For the CDR3, the DNA is TGTGCCAGTAGGGACAGCGCTTATGGCTACACCTTC. Encoded protein: CASRDSAYGYTF.

The chain carries TRBV2 and TRBJ2-1; 9 positions match TRBD2. There are 14 residues in the CDR3. CDR1 is SNHLY and CDR2 is FYNNEI in the germline V gene. Trimming at V came to 6 bases and at J to 9 bases, leaving 9 bases not matched to a gene. CDR3 amino acids: CASSLSGSQGEQFF. CDR3 sequence (DNA): TGTGCCAGCAGCCTTAGCGGGAGCCAGGGTGAGCAGTTCTTC.

The gene calls are TRBV19 and TRBJ2-4, with TRBD1 matching over 10 bases. The CDR3 has 14 residues. Unmatched junction bases numbered 9, after V lost 11 bases and J lost 5 bases. Germline CDR1 reads LNHDA; CDR2 reads SQIVND (reference sequence). In DNA, the CDR3 is TGTGCCTCCGAAGCCGGGACAGGGGAAAACATTCAGTACTTC. Translating it yields CASEAGTGENIQYF.

The chain recombines TRBV29-1 with TRBJ2-7; 7 nucleotides align to TRBD1. Looked up from germline, CDR1 is SQVTM and CDR2 is ANQGSEA. There are 13 residues in the CDR3. The CDR3 region has the DNA TGCAGTGTCCTGGGTGGGGACAGCTACGAGCAGTACGTC. Residues: CSVLGGDSYEQYV.

This chain joins TRBV29-1 and TRBJ1-5, with D maybe TRBD1 (6 bases). Looked up from germline, CDR1 is SQVTM and CDR2 is ANQGSEA. The V end lost 7 bases, the J end lost 2 bases, and 18 bases lay between the germline ends. The CDR3 consists of 15 residues. The CDR3 DNA is TGCAGCGCCGCGAACGCCAGGGGAGGCAATCAGCCCCAGCATTTT. Translating gives CSAANARGGNQPQHF.

This clone was seen a single time. J is TRBJ2-1 and V is TRBV5-1; D is ambiguous. The CDR3 is made up of 14 amino acids. V lost 2 bases, J lost 0 bases, and 6 bases lay in between. Germline V CDR1 and CDR2: SGHRS, YFSETQ. CDR3 sequence reads: CASSLDFSYNEQFF. Here the CDR3 DNA reads TGCGCCAGCAGCTTAGACTTCTCCTACAATGAGCAGTTCTTC.

The chain links TRBV9 to TRBJ1-5; D possibly corresponds to TRBD1 (5 bases). Germline V gene lookup returns CDR1 SGDLS and CDR2 YYNGEE. V was cut by 0 bases and J by 3 bases, with 10 bases left in between. This CDR3 has 15 residues. The CDR3 loop is CASSVGQGDNQPQHF. CDR3 DNA: TGTGCCAGCAGCGTAGGGCAGGGCGACAATCAGCCCCAGCATTTT.

The rearrangement joins TRBV28 to TRBJ1-5; tentatively, D is TRBD1 (5 bases). Trimming took off 6 bases at V and 3 bases at J, with 9 bases between the two ends. This CDR3 is built from 13 residues. Germline V gene data show CDR1 as MDHEN and CDR2 as SYDVKM. CDR3 bases: TGTGCCAGCAGCGACAGAAACAATCAGCCCCAGCATTTT. Protein sequence: CASSDRNNQPQHF.

This rearrangement joins TRBV5-1 to TRBJ2-1; 11 positions agree with TRBD2. The CDR3 has 14 residues. Trimming cost V 4 bases and J 4 bases; bases outside gene matches: 1. Germline CDR1 is SGHRS and CDR2 is YFSETQ. CDR3: CASSRTSGYNEQFF. DNA of the CDR3: TGCGCCAGCAGCAGGACTAGCGGGTACAATGAGCAGTTCTTC.

V usage is TRBV7-8 and J usage is TRBJ2-5; D not certain. Germline lookup yields CDR1 SGHVS and CDR2 FQNEAQ. The CDR3 runs 14 residues. Trimming left V 1 base short and J 1 base short, with 7 bases between. The CDR3 sequence: CASSLGGTQETQYF. CDR3 coding DNA: TGTGCCAGCAGCTTAGGTGGCACCCAAGAGACCCAGTACTTC.

This clone was seen only once. The rearrangement uses TRBV11-2 and TRBJ2-7; TRBD2 aligns across 11 bases. V shed 6 bases, J shed 4 bases, and the junction held 5 bases outside the gene matches. CDR3 length equals 14 residues. CDR1 and CDR2 from the germline V gene are SGHAT and FQNNGV. The CDR3 DNA reads TGTGCCAGCAGTCGAGGGACTAGCGGTTACGAGCAGTACGTC. The encoded protein is CASSRGTSGYEQYV.

The chain has TRBV5-6 and TRBJ2-7; 7 bases are shared with TRBD2. Trimming cost V 4 bases and J 9 bases; bases outside gene matches: 13. Germline values: CDR1 SGHDT, CDR2 YYEEEE. CDR3 size: 14 residues. The chain's CDR3 is CASSEGRARPPQYV. In DNA, the CDR3 is TGTGCCAGCAGCGAGGGGAGGGCTAGACCACCGCAGTACGTC.

This chain connects TRBV6-5 to TRBJ2-1; D may be TRBD2 (7 bases). Germline V gene data show CDR1 as MNHEY and CDR2 as SVGAGI. This CDR3 region has 14 residues. Between the trimmed V and J ends, which lost 0 bases and 8 bases, there was a span of 11 bases. CDR3 sequence: CASSYSGGGDEQFF. As DNA, the CDR3 is TGTGCCAGCAGTTACTCAGGGGGAGGGGATGAGCAGTTCTTC.

CDR3 sequence: CSVEGETDYATNEKLFF. The CDR3 DNA reads TGCAGCGTTGAAGGAGAGACAGATTATGCAACTAATGAAAAACTGTTTTTT. This sequence joins TRBV29-1 and TRBJ1-4, with D possibly matching TRBD1 (5 bases). Germline lookup yields CDR1 SQVTM and CDR2 ANQGSEA. V lost 1 base to trimming and J lost 0 bases, with 15 bases between them. CDR3 length: 17 residues.

The V call is TRBV9, the J call TRBJ2-1, with D perhaps matching TRBD1 (6 bases). Germline V gene data show CDR1 as SGDLS and CDR2 as YYNGEE. V was pared by 3 bases and J by 0 bases, with 13 bases between. The CDR3 runs to 16 residues. The chain's CDR3 is CASSGKTGSSYNEQFF. DNA of the CDR3: TGTGCCAGCAGCGGTAAAACAGGGAGCTCCTACAATGAGCAGTTCTTC.

The J gene is TRBJ2-7, the V gene TRBV5-4; the D call may be TRBD1 or TRBD2 (5 bases each). There are 13 residues in the CDR3. The V end lost 4 bases, the J end lost 7 bases, and 15 bases lay between the germline ends. The germline V gene has CDR1 SGHNT and CDR2 YYREEE (reference sequence). CDR3 in amino acids: CASSPDPWGEQYV. CDR3 nucleotides: TGTGCCAGCAGCCCCGACCCCTGGGGGGAGCAGTACGTC.

The chain's CDR3 is CATRDGGEVSGNTIYF. The CDR3 bases are TGTGCCACCAGGGATGGGGGCGAAGTTTCTGGAAACACCATATATTTT. This chain links TRBV15 with TRBJ1-3; D might be TRBD1 (6 bases). The CDR3 extends over 16 amino acids. Deletions cut 6 bases from V and 1 base from J, with 16 bases between. Germline values: CDR1 LNHNV, CDR2 YYDKDF (reference sequence).

V gene TRBV19 combines with J gene TRBJ1-1; the D is unclear. Germline loops: CDR1 LNHDA, CDR2 SQIVND (reference sequence). V was pared by 2 bases and J by 9 bases, with 22 bases between. The CDR3 is 16 residues long. This CDR3 reads CASSITRYRALNKAFF. DNA for the CDR3: TGTGCCAGTAGTATAACCCGCTACAGAGCCCTGAATAAAGCTTTCTTT.

The V and J genes are TRBV10-3 and TRBJ2-7; D remains unclear. The V and J ends lost 0 bases and 6 bases respectively, with 12 bases between them. CDR1 and CDR2 from the germline V gene are ENHRY and SYGVKD. The CDR3 has 14 residues. CDR3 amino acids: CAISESQEAPEQYV. Here the CDR3 DNA reads TGTGCCATCAGTGAGTCTCAAGAGGCGCCCGAGCAGTACGTC.